The 6 T cell receptor beta chains reported below all come from one sample, sequenced in a study of T cell repertoires in MIS-A myocarditis. Data came from immunoSEQ multiplex PCR; TCRdb stores just in-frame clones and leaves some out. The sample yields about 10,000 clones, about 89% seen once. The sample comprised thoracic lymph node tissue obtained at autopsy. The receptor set was obtained from a young man with fulminant myocarditis from multisystem inflammatory syndrome in adults (MIS-A) after COVID-19.

This sequence joins TRBV3-1 (or the pseudogene TRBV3-2) and TRBJ1-4; TRBD1 is a possible D gene (6 bases). Trimming left V 4 bases short and J 7 bases short, with 13 bases between. Germline CDR1 and CDR2: LGHDT and YNNKEL (reference sequence). The CDR3 has 14 amino acids. CDR3 in amino acids: CASSPTGSTEKLFF. The DNA of the CDR3 is TGTGCCAGCAGCCCGACAGGTAGTACTGAAAAACTGTTTTTT.

The chain recombines TRBV12-3 or TRBV12-4 with TRBJ2-7; possible D gene TRBD2, 6 bases. With the DNA end fitting TRBJ2-1 better, the J assignment may be wrong. The CDR3 sequence is 12 residues long. The CDR3, as DNA: TGTGCCAGCAGGGGGGAGGTCTACGAGCAGTTCTTC. It codes for CASRGEVYEQFF.

This sequence joins TRBV3-1 (or the pseudogene TRBV3-2) and TRBJ2-7; the match to TRBD1 covers 7 bases. J lost 7 bases, V lost 2 bases, and 8 bases had no gene match. Looked up from germline, CDR1 is LGHDT and CDR2 is YNNKEL (reference sequence). This CDR3 spans 14 amino acids. CDR3 sequence (DNA): TGTGCCAGCAGCCAAACCCGACAGGGACGGGAGCAGTACTTC. It encodes CASSQTRQGREQYF.

The V and J genes are TRBV6-5 and TRBJ1-1; 7 bases line up with TRBD1. The V and J ends lost 0 bases and 6 bases, in that order; junction bases with no gene match: 4. The CDR3 is 14 amino acids. The V gene's germline CDR1 is MNHEY and CDR2 SVGAGI. The CDR3, as DNA: TGTGCCAGCAGTTACTCCTTCGGACAGGCTGAAGCTTTCTTT. Translating gives CASSYSFGQAEAFF.

Here the CDR3 reads CASSLGLSGPQHF. The CDR3 nucleotides are TGTGCCAGCAGTCTTGGCTTGAGCGGCCCCCAGCATTTT. V usage is TRBV27 and J usage is TRBJ1-5, with D unclear. The ends were cut back, 5 bases at V and 10 bases at J, with 15 bases in the middle. The CDR3 runs to 13 residues. Germline V gives CDR1 MNHEY, CDR2 SMNVEV (reference sequence).

The chain links TRBV2 to TRBJ2-7; D is unclear. The CDR3 has 13 amino acids. Trimming pared 8 bases from V and 1 base from J, leaving 12 bases between. The V gene's germline CDR1 is SNHLY and CDR2 FYNNEI. CDR3 sequence: CASENVGSYEQYF. Here the CDR3 DNA reads TGTGCCAGCGAAAATGTCGGGTCCTACGAGCAGTACTTC.